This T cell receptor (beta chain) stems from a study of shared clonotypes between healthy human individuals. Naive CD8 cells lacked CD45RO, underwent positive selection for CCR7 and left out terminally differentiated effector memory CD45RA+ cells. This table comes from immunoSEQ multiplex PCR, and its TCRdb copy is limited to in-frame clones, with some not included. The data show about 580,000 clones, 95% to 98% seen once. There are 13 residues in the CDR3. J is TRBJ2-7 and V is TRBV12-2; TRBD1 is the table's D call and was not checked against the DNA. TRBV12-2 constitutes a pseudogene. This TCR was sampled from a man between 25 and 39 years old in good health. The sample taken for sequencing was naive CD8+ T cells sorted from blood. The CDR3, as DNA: TGTGCAAGTCGCTCTCTAACAGCCTACGAGCAGTACTTC. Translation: CASRSLTAYEQYF.